A single sample gave rise to the 24 T cell receptor beta chains below, sequenced in a study of shared T cell receptors in the human thymus. Clones were read by immunoSEQ multiplex PCR, and TCRdb kept only the in-frame ones, dropping some. The sample includes 500,000 to 750,000 clones, around 89% of them seen just once. The same sample was also used in a study of human thymus T cells.

Sequencing was carried out using thymocytes. The receptor source for this set is a boy under three years old with a congenital heart defect.

The CDR3 coding sequence is TGTGCCAGCAGTTACGGTGGAGTTGGCGGGGAGCTGTTTTTT. Amino acids: CASSYGGVGGELFF. This chain joins TRBV6-5 and TRBJ2-2; D is unclear. Trimming shortened V by 2 bases and J by 7 bases, and 11 bases separated the two germline ends. Germline V gene sequence: CDR1 MNHEY, CDR2 SVGAGI. The CDR3 runs to 14 residues.

This chain connects TRBV29-1 to TRBJ2-3; weak D call: TRBD2 (5 bases). Germline V CDR1 and CDR2: SQVTM, ANQGSEA. With 6 bases removed from V and 0 bases from J, the gap between germline ends came to 16 bases. This CDR3 region has 15 residues. The CDR3 nucleotides are TGCAGCGTCGACGGGCAGCGGACTAGCACAGATACGCAGTATTTT. This sequence encodes CSVDGQRTSTDTQYF.

The V gene is TRBV6-1, the J gene TRBJ1-1; perhaps TRBD1 as D (6 bases). Germline V gene sequence: CDR1 MNHNS, CDR2 SASEGT. There are 13 residues in the CDR3. V lost 7 bases and J lost 4, with 13 bases in between. In DNA form, the CDR3 reads TGTGCCAGCACACAAACAGGGTGCACTGAAGCTTTCTTT. As protein: CASTQTGCTEAFF.

The chain employs TRBV19 and TRBJ2-5, with 10 bases identical to TRBD2. J lost 4 bases, V lost 3 bases, and 11 bases had no gene match. Looked up from germline, CDR1 is LNHDA and CDR2 is SQIVND (reference sequence). This CDR3 contains 17 residues. The CDR3 region has the DNA TGTGCCAGTAGTATGGGGGCTAGCGGGAGTGGGTCAGAGACCCAGTACTTC. The encoded protein is CASSMGASGSGSETQYF.

This chain connects TRBV7-6 to TRBJ2-5; 8 bases map to TRBD2. The J call may be in error: the DNA end matches TRBJ2-7 better. CDR1 SGHVS and CDR2 FNYEAQ come from the germline V gene. CDR3 length: 16 residues. In nucleotides, the CDR3 is TGTGCCAGCAGCTTAGCAGCGGGGGAGCAAACCTACGAGCAGTACTTC. Its translation is CASSLAAGEQTYEQYF.

The chain uses TRBV6-6 and TRBJ2-7; possibly TRBD2 for D (5 bases). Germline-derived CDR1 and CDR2 are MNHNY and SVGAGI (reference sequence). The CDR3 sequence is 13 residues long. With 4 bases removed from V and 7 bases from J, the gap between germline ends came to 14 bases. Written as DNA, the CDR3 is TGTGCCAGCAGTTCCGGACCGCCGGGGGAGCAGTACTTC. Amino acids: CASSSGPPGEQYF.

Only one count was recorded for this clone. This sequence joins TRBV10-1 and TRBJ1-1, with a tentative D call TRBD1 (6 bases). This CDR3 contains 18 residues. Per germline, CDR1 WNHNN and CDR2 SYGVQD (reference sequence). V was pared by 3 bases and J by 0 bases, with 20 bases between. The CDR3: CASSDDRPKRNMNTEAFF. CDR3 in DNA: TGCGCCAGCAGTGACGACAGGCCCAAGAGGAACATGAACACTGAAGCTTTCTTT.

The chain uses TRBV4-1 and TRBJ1-3, with 10 nucleotides matching TRBD1. The germline CDR1 and CDR2 sequences are MGHRA and YSYEKL. This CDR3 contains 15 residues. With V trimmed by 3 bases and J by 6 bases, 5 bases remained unmatched. In DNA form, the CDR3 reads TGCGCCAGCAGCCACTTGACAGGGGGCTTAAACACCATATATTTT. This gives the protein CASSHLTGGLNTIYF.

This chain links TRBV10-3 with TRBJ2-3, with 13 bases lining up with TRBD2. The V gene end was trimmed by 4 bases and the J gene end by 0 bases; junction bases not matched to a gene: 10. CDR1 and CDR2 from the germline V gene are ENHRY and SYGVKD. CDR3 size: 19 residues. CDR3 sequence: CAISGSFGTSGISTDTQYF. For the CDR3, the DNA is TGTGCCATCAGTGGGTCATTCGGGACTAGCGGGATTAGCACAGATACGCAGTATTTT.

The chain combines TRBV9 with TRBJ1-2, with D unclear. Trimming took off 0 bases at V and 0 bases at J, with 6 bases between the two ends. CDR1 SGDLS and CDR2 YYNGEE come from the germline V gene. The CDR3 runs 14 residues. CDR3 loop: CASSVVLPNYGYTF. The CDR3 DNA reads TGTGCCAGCAGCGTAGTCCTCCCTAACTATGGCTACACCTTC.

As DNA, the CDR3 is TGTGCCATCAGATGGGCTAGCGGGACCCGGGACACCGGGGAGCTGTTTTTT. Its protein is CAIRWASGTRDTGELFF. The chain combines TRBV10-3 with TRBJ2-2, with 9 bases matching TRBD2. Germline V gene sequence: CDR1 ENHRY, CDR2 SYGVKD. J was trimmed by 3 bases and V by 6 bases; bases with no gene match: 11. The CDR3 has 17 residues.

This chain links TRBV5-1 with TRBJ2-7, with D possibly being TRBD1 (5 bases). Germline CDR1 SGHRS, CDR2 YFSETQ. The CDR3 loop spans 16 amino acids. With 0 bases removed from V and 3 bases from J, the gap between germline ends came to 16 bases. CDR3 loop: CASSLAPDTVGYEQYF. The DNA of the CDR3 is TGCGCCAGCAGCTTGGCCCCGGACACCGTGGGCTACGAGCAGTACTTC. The variable domain in full, completed from reference TRBV5-1 and TRBJ2-7, reads KAGVTQTPRYLIKTRGQQVTLSCSPISGHRSVSWYQQTPGQGLQFLFEYFSETQRNKGNFPGRFSGRQFSNSRSEMNVSTLELGDSALYLCASSLAPDTVGYEQYFGPGTRLTVT.

The V call is TRBV2, the J call TRBJ1-4; D perhaps matches TRBD1 (6 bases). CDR1 is SNHLY, CDR2 FYNNEI, per germline. The CDR3 runs 17 residues. Trimming took off 0 bases at V and 0 bases at J, with 11 bases between the two ends. The CDR3 protein is CASSEAGKGATNEKLFF. CDR3 coding DNA: TGTGCCAGCAGTGAAGCTGGAAAGGGGGCAACTAATGAAAAACTGTTTTTT. The variable domain in full, completed from reference TRBV2 and TRBJ1-4, reads EPEVTQTPSHQVTQMGQEVILRCVPISNHLYFYWYRQILGQKVEFLVSFYNNEISEKSEIFDDQFSVERPDGSNFTLKIRSTKLEDSAMYFCASSEAGKGATNEKLFFGSGTQLSVL.

This sequence joins TRBV27 and TRBJ1-1, with 8 bases that match TRBD1. Germline CDR1 MNHEY, CDR2 SMNVEV (reference sequence). The CDR3 has 15 amino acids. Trimming took 6 bases from V and 4 from J; bases not matched to a gene: 10. Here the CDR3 DNA reads TGTGCCAGCAGACCCGACAGGGGCGAAGGCACTGAAGCTTTCTTT. This translates into CASRPDRGEGTEAFF.

V and J are TRBV5-1 and TRBJ2-3, with a weak D call TRBD1 (5 bases). The CDR3 runs to 16 residues. V lost 4 bases and J lost 4, with 19 bases in between. Germline V lookup: CDR1 SGHRS, CDR2 YFSETQ. DNA of the CDR3: TGCGCCAGCAGCGGCACCAGGGAAGGGGTCGCAGATACGCAGTATTTT. Encoded protein: CASSGTREGVADTQYF.

The chain has TRBV27 and TRBJ2-1; D is unresolved. V lost 6 bases and J 7 bases, leaving 13 bases between the germline ends. CDR3 length: 13 amino acids. Germline V lookup: CDR1 MNHEY, CDR2 SMNVEV (reference sequence). CDR3 coding DNA: TGTGCCAGCAGCCTTGGCTCGGGTAATGAGCAGTTCTTC. This codes for CASSLGSGNEQFF.

The chain links TRBV9 to TRBJ2-7, with TRBD2 matching over 10 bases. Looked up from germline, CDR1 is SGDLS and CDR2 is YYNGEE. With V trimmed by 3 bases and J by 4 bases, 7 bases remained unmatched. This CDR3 comprises 15 residues. Written as DNA, the CDR3 is TGTGCCAGCAGCGCAACAGCGGGAGGGCGGTACGAGCAGTACTTC. This codes for CASSATAGGRYEQYF.

V and J are TRBV10-3 and TRBJ2-3; tentatively, D is TRBD2 (5 bases). The V and J ends lost 5 bases and 3 bases respectively, with 15 bases between them. In germline, CDR1 is ENHRY, CDR2 SYGVKD. This CDR3 comprises 15 residues. CDR3 residues: CAISYKKRWTDTQYF. CDR3 nucleotides: TGTGCCATCAGTTACAAAAAGCGGTGGACAGATACGCAGTATTTT.

The chain employs TRBV5-4 and TRBJ2-1; 8 bases agree with TRBD1. Germline V gives CDR1 SGHNT, CDR2 YYREEE (reference sequence). CDR3 length: 14 amino acids. After removal of 1 base from V and 5 bases from J, the junction contained 2 bases not matched to a gene. The CDR3: CASSLRTGHNEQFF. The CDR3, as DNA: TGTGCCAGCAGCTTGCGGACAGGGCACAATGAGCAGTTCTTC. Full variable domain (rest looked up from reference TRBV5-4 and TRBJ2-1): ETGVTQSPTHLIKTRGQQVTLRCSSQSGHNTVSWYQQALGQGPQFIFQYYREEENGRGNFPPRFSGLQFPNYSSELNVNALELDDSALYLCASSLRTGHNEQFFGPGTRLTVL.

V and J are TRBV28 and TRBJ1-5; D is unresolved. Looked up from germline, CDR1 is MDHEN and CDR2 is SYDVKM. CDR3 size: 18 residues. Trimming left V 6 bases short and J 7 bases short, with 28 bases between. The CDR3 DNA follows: TGTGCCAGCAGGCCGCCCAAAGCTTACTCGAGGGTAGTACAGCCCCAGCATTTT. This sequence encodes CASRPPKAYSRVVQPQHF.

The genes are TRBV30 and TRBJ2-2, with TRBD2 matching 13 bases. This CDR3 spans 17 amino acids. CDR1 GTSNPN and CDR2 SVGIG come from the germline V gene (reference sequence). Trimming removed 2 bases from V and 1 base from J; junction bases left unmatched: 4. The DNA of the CDR3 is TGTGCCTGGAGTCTCGGACTAGCGGGGGAGAACACCGGGGAGCTGTTTTTT. This encodes CAWSLGLAGENTGELFF.

The J gene is TRBJ2-5, the V gene TRBV29-1, with a tentative D call TRBD2 (6 bases). Germline V lookup: CDR1 SQVTM, CDR2 ANQGSEA. The CDR3 has 13 amino acids. Between the trimmed V and J ends, which lost 6 bases and 5 bases, there was a span of 16 bases. The CDR3 DNA is TGCAGCGTATGGAGCGGGTCCAAGGAGACCCAGTACTTC. Amino acids: CSVWSGSKETQYF.

The J gene is TRBJ2-7, the V gene TRBV25-1; 9 nucleotides line up with TRBD1. CDR3 length: 15 residues. CDR1 MGHDK and CDR2 SYGVNS come from the germline V gene. V trimming: 6 bases; J trimming: 5 bases; junction bases outside the gene matches: 11. In nucleotides, the CDR3 is TGTGCCAGCAGCGCCCCCCCGGGACAGGGTCACGAGCAGTACTTC. Amino acid sequence: CASSAPPGQGHEQYF.

This clone was seen just once. CDR3 amino acids: CASSTLAELGNEQFF. CDR3 coding DNA: TGTGCCAGCAGTACGCTAGCGGAGCTGGGCAATGAGCAGTTCTTC. The chain has TRBV2 and TRBJ2-1; 7 bases are a match to TRBD2. Germline V gene data show CDR1 as SNHLY and CDR2 as FYNNEI. The CDR3 is 15 amino acids. V trimming: 5 bases; J trimming: 6 bases; junction bases outside the gene matches: 10.